The rows below give T cell receptor beta chains drawn from one sample of a study of spatial heterogeneity in lung cancer. A single record per CDR3 protein comes from TCRdb applying MiXCR to the 5' RACE reads. Of more than 7,000 distinct CDR3 sequences listed, approximately 8.1% are singletons. Sample: lung tumor tissue, taken at surgery. The receptors were sampled from a male donor with early-stage non-small cell lung cancer. Both conserved end residues are part of each CDR3. A D gene is named only where the DNA matches it firmly. The size of a clone is reported for some rows only, either as once, few or many, or as a class for expanded clones.

V	D	J	length	size	DNA	CDR3
TRBV24-1	.	TRBJ2-2	14	many	TGTGCCACCAGGAGCGGACGGGGAACCGGGGAGCTGTTTTTT	CATRSGRGTGELFF
TRBV10-3	.	TRBJ1-1	14	few	TGTGCCATCAGCGCAGGGGCGGTTTCTACTGAAGCTTTCTTT	CAISAGAVSTEAFF
TRBV27	TRBD1	TRBJ2-5	16	many	TGTGCCAGCAGTTCCTCCGGGACAGGGTTTGTAGAGACCCAGTACTTC	CASSSSGTGFVETQYF
TRBV5-6	TRBD1	TRBJ2-1	17	medium-sized	TGTGCCAGCCACACTGGGGGCAGGGGGTCCTCCTACAATGAGCAGTTCTTC	CASHTGGRGSSYNEQFF
TRBV4-1	.	TRBJ1-2	17	medium-sized	TGCGCCAGCAGCCAAACCATAACAGCCGTCCCTAACTATGGCTACACCTTC	CASSQTITAVPNYGYTF
TRBV4-3	.	TRBJ1-2	14	many	TGCGCCAGCAGCCAAGATCGGGGCGAGGATGGCTACACCTTC	CASSQDRGEDGYTF
TRBV10-1	.	TRBJ1-5	14	medium-sized	TGCGCCAGCAGTGCAGGCGGGGGAGATCAGCCCCAGCATTTT	CASSAGGGDQPQHF
TRBV2	.	TRBJ1-1	13	many	TGTGCCAGCAGTGTTGAGGGAAGAACTGAAGCTTTCTTT	CASSVEGRTEAFF
TRBV20-1	TRBD1	TRBJ1-6	14	medium-sized	TGCAGTGCCCGAGGGGGACAGGATAATTCACCCCTCCACTTT	CSARGGQDNSPLHF
TRBV11-2	TRBD1	TRBJ1-6	16	medium-sized	TGTGCCAGCAGTTTCGACAGGGTCTCTCATAATTCACCCCTCCACTTT	CASSFDRVSHNSPLHF
TRBV5-6	.	TRBJ1-1	13	many	TGTGCCAGCAGCTTGGTTAGGGCGGGAGAAGCTTTCTTT	CASSLVRAGEAFF
TRBV2	.	TRBJ2-3	14	many	TGTGCCAGCAGTGCGGGCAGGGCGGGAGATACGCAGTATTTT	CASSAGRAGDTQYF
TRBV20-1	.	TRBJ2-3	17	many	TGCAGTGCTAGACACCCGCGGATGCGGGGGCCCACAGATACGCAGTATTTT	CSARHPRMRGPTDTQYF
TRBV7-7	.	TRBJ2-1	14	.	TGTGCTAGCAGCCCAGCCGGGGGGCCCTATGAGCAGTTCTTC	CASSPAGGPYEQFF
TRBV3-1	.	TRBJ1-3	15	.	TGTGCCAGCAGCCTTGACTGGGACGGGGAAAACACCATATATTTT	CASSLDWDGENTIYF
TRBV12-3/TRBV12-4	TRBD2	TRBJ2-3	16	.	TGTGCCAGCAGTTATGGGCTAGCGGGGCACACAGATACGCAGTATTTT	CASSYGLAGHTDTQYF